The rows below give T cell receptor beta chains drawn from one sample of a study of blood T cell repertoires in COVID-19. Some clones are missing from TCRdb's copy, which holds only in-frame ones; the method was immunoSEQ multiplex PCR. The sample holds tens of thousands of clones, roughly 91% seen once. The sequenced sample was peripheral blood. All receptors derive from an elderly woman with active COVID-19. Both conserved end residues are part of each CDR3. D genes are given only for firm matches. Some rows have no size entry. The others give once, few or many, or a class for an expanded clone.

clone size	D gene	V gene	J gene	CDR3 DNA	CDR3 protein
once	NA	TRBV4-1	TRBJ2-5	TGCGCCAGCAGCCAAAGTTACGGGATCGAGACCCAGTACTTC	CASSQSYGIETQYF
NA	TRBD1	TRBV18	TRBJ2-1	TGTGCCAGCTCACCCCGCACAGGGGACAATGAGCAGTTCTTC	CASSPRTGDNEQFF
NA	NA	TRBV25-1	TRBJ2-7	TGTGCCAGCAGTGAAGGAGGGGCGAGATACGAGCAGTACTTC	CASSEGGARYEQYF
NA	TRBD1	TRBV6-5	TRBJ1-5	TGTGCCAGCAGTCGGGACAGATATAGCAATCAGCCCCAGCATTTT	CASSRDRYSNQPQHF
NA	NA	TRBV30	TRBJ2-2	TGTGCCTGGAGCCCCGGGGTAAGCGGGGAGCTGTTTTTT	CAWSPGVSGELFF
NA	NA	TRBV10-3	TRBJ1-2	TGTGCCATCAGTGACCCCGGGGGAGCGCGGGGCTACACCTTC	CAISDPGGARGYTF
NA	NA	TRBV9	TRBJ2-3	TGTGCCAGCAGCGGGACTAGGGGACACAGCACAGATACGCAGTATTTT	CASSGTRGHSTDTQYF
NA	NA	TRBV3-1/TRBV3-2	TRBJ1-5	TGTGCCAGCAGCCAAGGTCTTAATGCAGGTTATAGCAATCAGCCCCAGCATTTT	CASSQGLNAGYSNQPQHF
NA	NA	TRBV6-2/TRBV6-3	TRBJ2-7	TGTGCCAGCAGTTACCCTGAGGCGGGCCAACTCGTGGGGGAGCAGTACTTC	CASSYPEAGQLVGEQYF
once	NA	TRBV28	TRBJ2-3	TGTGCCAGCAGTCCCCTCGCGGGTTTTCCAGATACGCAGTATTTT	CASSPLAGFPDTQYF